This paragraph reports one T cell receptor (beta chain). The sample has other DNA sequences that encode this CDR3 too. CDR3 length: 17 residues. Trimming removed 5 bases at V and 0 bases at J, with 16 bases between. Germline CDR1 is SGHAT and CDR2 is FQNNGV. The age range of participants was about 18 to 95 years, with residence in more than 20 US areas. Original handling: Counts of nucleated cells, estimated from reference gene primer amplification, were obtained. The repertoire was sequenced with immunoSEQ multiplex PCR; TCRdb's copy has only in-frame clones and lacks some. V and J calls plus clone size are reproduced from that table; the DNA served to infer D and trimming. The sample consists of roughly 160,000 clones, roughly 84% of them appearing once. This entry belongs to a study of blood T cell repertoires in COVID-19. Study details: Acute and convalescent COVID-19 specimens originated in the United States, Italy and Spain. T cells, B-cell-depleted T cells, or PBMCs supplied cDNA or gDNA.

The sample consisted of PBMCs or T cells enriched from blood (not recorded which). This chain links TRBV11-2 with TRBJ2-2; D possibly corresponds to TRBD2 (6 bases). The receptor was isolated from a woman aged 50 to 60 who had recovered from COVID-19. The CDR3 protein is CASSPRGAGPNTGELFF. The CDR3 nucleotides read TGTGCCAGCAGCCCCCGAGGGGCGGGGCCGAACACCGGGGAGCTGTTTTTT.